A single sample is the source of the 31 T cell receptor beta chains below, sequenced in a study of shared clonotypes between healthy human individuals (TCRdb year 2020). Libraries were prepared through the immunoSEQ multiplex PCR assay. This immuneACCESS table, as held by TCRdb, lists in-frame sequences with V and J called but not all clones. Of the missing ones, under half trace to an unresolved V gene in checked studies; the others have no known cause. The sample table lists approximately 1.4 million clones, 95% to 99% of them with a count of one. Of the sample, about 0.4% falls within the top ten clones. The sequenced sample was naive CD4+ T cells sorted from blood. Taken with the paper, the label for cell subset or site translates to: CD45RA+ positively selected. These receptors were obtained from a man between 25 and 39 years old in good health.

The chain combines TRBV18 with TRBJ2-7, with D unclear. Looked up from germline, CDR1 is KGHSH and CDR2 is LQKENI. The CDR3 runs 14 residues. V was pared by 5 bases and J by 1 base, with 12 bases between. The chain's CDR3 is CASSLTEDSYEQYF. In DNA form, the CDR3 reads TGTGCCAGCTCATTAACAGAAGATTCCTACGAGCAGTACTTC. The full variable domain, its missing parts supplied by reference TRBV18 and TRBJ2-7, is NAGVMQNPRHLVRRRGQEARLRCSPMKGHSHVYWYRQLPEEGLKFMVYLQKENIIDESGMPKERFSAEFPKEGPSILRIQQVVRGDSAAYFCASSLTEDSYEQYFGPGTRLTVT.

The CDR3 region has the DNA TGTGCCAGCAGCTCCAACCTTGGGTCTAGCAGCTACAATGAGCAGTTCTTC. It codes for CASSSNLGSSSYNEQFF. J is TRBJ2-1 and V is TRBV5-6, with D perhaps matching TRBD2 (5 bases). V lost 3 bases and J lost 3, with 19 bases in between. The length of the CDR3 is 17 residues. The germline gives CDR1 SGHDT, CDR2 YYEEEE.

This chain uses TRBV5-1 with TRBJ2-5, with D possibly being TRBD1 (6 bases). The CDR3 extends over 15 amino acids. From germline, CDR1 is SGHRS and CDR2 YFSETQ. V lost 4 bases and J lost 5, with 18 bases in between. The CDR3 sequence is CASSRTGTNKETQYF. The CDR3 region has the DNA TGCGCCAGCAGCAGGACCGGGACAAACAAGGAGACCCAGTACTTC.

The V and J genes are TRBV5-6 and TRBJ2-3, with 12 nucleotides matching TRBD2. Germline V gene sequence: CDR1 SGHDT, CDR2 YYEEEE. The V and J ends lost 3 bases and 6 bases, in that order; junction bases with no gene match: 5. The CDR3 is 15 amino acids. The CDR3 is CASSSTSGSSDTQYF. In nucleotides, the CDR3 is TGTGCCAGCAGCTCGACTAGCGGGAGTTCGGATACGCAGTATTTT.

V and J are TRBV10-1 and TRBJ2-1; D is perhaps TRBD2 (7 bases). Germline lookup yields CDR1 WNHNN and CDR2 SYGVQD (reference sequence). This CDR3 is built from 15 residues. V was trimmed by 5 bases and J by 7 bases, leaving 18 bases between them. CDR3 in DNA: TGCGCCAGCAGTTCCCTTGGGGGGGCGCTTAATGAGCAGTTCTTC. It encodes CASSSLGGALNEQFF.

The chain recombines TRBV7-8 with TRBJ2-3, with TRBD1 matching over 8 bases. With 3 bases clipped from V and 1 base from J, the junction kept 9 bases outside the gene matches. This CDR3 has 17 amino acids. The germline V gene has CDR1 SGHVS and CDR2 FQNEAQ. This chain's CDR3 is CASSFVAGGDGTDTQYF. Here the CDR3 DNA reads TGTGCCAGCAGCTTTGTCGCAGGGGGCGATGGCACAGATACGCAGTATTTT. Using reference TRBV7-8 and TRBJ2-3 for the parts outside the CDR3, the full variable domain is GAGVSQSPRYKVAKRGQDVALRCDPISGHVSLFWYQQALGQGPEFLTYFQNEAQLDKSGLPSDRFFAERPEGSVSTLKIQRTQQEDSAVYLCASSFVAGGDGTDTQYFGPGTRLTVL.

The chain employs TRBV19 and TRBJ2-3; a weak D match, TRBD2 (6 bases). V shed 5 bases and J shed 4 bases, with 16 bases lying between them. Germline V gene sequence: CDR1 LNHDA, CDR2 SQIVND (reference sequence). This CDR3 spans 15 amino acids. In DNA, the CDR3 is TGTGCCAGTAGTCCTACCCGACTAGTATCAGATACGCAGTATTTT. Translation: CASSPTRLVSDTQYF.

V usage is TRBV10-3 and J usage is TRBJ1-4; 7 bases line up with TRBD1. Germline-derived CDR1 and CDR2 are ENHRY and SYGVKD. V lost 6 bases and J lost 5; bases outside the gene matches: 6. This CDR3 spans 14 amino acids. CDR3 region: CAISQQGQNEKLFF. The CDR3 DNA reads TGTGCCATCAGCCAACAGGGGCAGAATGAAAAACTGTTTTTT.

The chain is built from TRBV9 and TRBJ2-3; TRBD2 agrees at 8 bases. Trimming cost V 0 bases and J 11 bases; bases outside gene matches: 11. Germline CDR1 SGDLS, CDR2 YYNGEE. The CDR3 is 15 amino acids. The CDR3 coding sequence is TGTGCCAGCAGCGTAGCGGGAGGGCCGTTGGAGTGGCAGTATTTT. Translating it yields CASSVAGGPLEWQYF.

In the case of this clone: The sample has other DNA sequences that encode this CDR3 too. The rearrangement links TRBV4-1 to TRBJ2-7, with D uncertain. In germline, CDR1 is MGHRA, CDR2 YSYEKL. V lost 0 bases and J lost 5, with 8 bases in between. The CDR3 is made up of 13 amino acids. The CDR3 loop is CASSQDPGNEQYF. CDR3 DNA sequence: TGCGCCAGCAGCCAAGATCCCGGTAACGAGCAGTACTTC.

This chain links TRBV7-8 with TRBJ2-1; no definite D call. CDR1 and CDR2 from the germline V gene are SGHVS and FQNEAQ. The CDR3 contains 15 residues. Trimming left V 5 bases short and J 0 bases short, with 11 bases between. The DNA for the CDR3 is TGTGCCAGCAGCCCTAAGCTGAGCTCCTACAATGAGCAGTTCTTC. This translates into CASSPKLSSYNEQFF.

V is TRBV6-4 and J is TRBJ1-5; no clear D gene. This CDR3 region has 13 residues. V was pared by 6 bases and J by 3 bases, with 9 bases between. The germline V gene encodes CDR1 MRHNA and CDR2 SNTAGT. The CDR3 bases are TGTGCCAGCAGCCCCGAGATCAATCAGCCCCAGCATTTT. Encoded protein: CASSPEINQPQHF.

The chain uses TRBV15 and TRBJ1-1; D is unclear. The germline V and J ends were trimmed by 1 base and 4 bases, with 13 bases remaining between them. CDR1 and CDR2 (germline): LNHNV, YYDKDF (reference sequence). This CDR3 contains 15 residues. The CDR3 nucleotides read TGTGCCACCAGCAGAGTAAGGCAGGCGCTCACTGAAGCTTTCTTT. It translates to CATSRVRQALTEAFF.

This chain links TRBV7-8 with TRBJ2-3; 9 bases are shared with TRBD2. This CDR3 spans 17 amino acids. Germline lookup yields CDR1 SGHVS and CDR2 FQNEAQ. With 5 bases clipped from V and 0 bases from J, the junction kept 9 bases outside the gene matches. The CDR3 bases are TGTGCCAGCAGCGGATTTCTTAGCGGGAGTAGCACAGATACGCAGTATTTT. Translating it yields CASSGFLSGSSTDTQYF.

This chain connects TRBV6-4 to TRBJ2-1; TRBD2 matches at 12 bases. Germline CDR1 reads MRHNA; CDR2 reads SNTAGT. Trimming at V came to 0 bases and at J to 7 bases, leaving 7 bases not matched to a gene. The CDR3 covers 17 residues. CDR3 sequence: CASSDSPLAGGRNEQFF. The CDR3 coding sequence is TGTGCCAGCAGTGACTCCCCTCTAGCGGGAGGGAGGAATGAGCAGTTCTTC.

This sequence joins TRBV6-1 and TRBJ2-7; possible D gene TRBD2, 6 bases. The germline CDR1 and CDR2 sequences are MNHNS and SASEGT. Trimming removed 4 bases at V and 3 bases at J, with 13 bases between. The CDR3 loop spans 14 amino acids. The CDR3 region has the DNA TGTGCCAGCAGTGCGAACCTGGGACTCTACGAGCAGTACTTC. This gives the protein CASSANLGLYEQYF.

The chain joins TRBV7-9 to TRBJ1-1; D uncertain. Germline V gene sequence: CDR1 SEHNR, CDR2 FQNEAQ (reference sequence). V was pared by 5 bases and J by 0 bases, with 10 bases between. The CDR3 sequence is 14 residues long. The CDR3 nucleotides read TGTGCCAGCAGCCCCAGATTATTGAACACTGAAGCTTTCTTT. Protein product: CASSPRLLNTEAFF.

This clone was observed once. The chain is built from TRBV6-6 and TRBJ2-1; tentative D call: TRBD2 (6 bases). With 0 bases removed from V and 4 bases from J, the gap between germline ends came to 13 bases. This CDR3 is built from 16 residues. CDR1 is MNHNY, CDR2 SVGAGI, per germline (reference sequence). CDR3: CASSYSGTGGYNEQFF. In DNA, the CDR3 is TGTGCCAGCAGTTACTCTGGGACTGGAGGTTACAATGAGCAGTTCTTC.

The chain is built from TRBV19 and TRBJ1-2, with 7 bases fitting TRBD1. The CDR3 covers 14 residues. In germline, CDR1 is LNHDA, CDR2 SQIVND (reference sequence). V shed 8 bases, J shed 2 bases, and the junction held 8 bases outside the gene matches. Here the CDR3 reads CASARDRENYGYTF. The CDR3 DNA is TGTGCCAGTGCCCGGGACAGAGAAAACTATGGCTACACCTTC.

This clone was counted a single time. Here the CDR3 DNA reads TGTGCCAGCAGTTTATCTAGCGGGAGTCTCTACAATGAGCAGTTCTTC. Encoded protein: CASSLSSGSLYNEQFF. The chain combines TRBV28 with TRBJ2-1, with TRBD2 matching over 10 bases. Germline lookup yields CDR1 MDHEN and CDR2 SYDVKM. This CDR3 comprises 16 residues. With 1 base clipped from V and 3 bases from J, the junction kept 3 bases outside the gene matches.

In this sample, this clone turned up once. A read error may account for a junction end that differs from germline. The chain employs TRBV7-8 and TRBJ2-7; the D gene is possibly TRBD2 (5 bases). The CDR3 sequence is 14 residues long. Germline V lookup: CDR1 SGHVS, CDR2 FQNEAQ. The CDR3 DNA is TGTGCCAGCAGCCTAGCCGAGCTGAACTACGAGCAGTACTTC. This gives the protein CASSLAELNYEQYF. The full variable domain, with the rest looked up from reference TRBV7-8 and TRBJ2-7, is GAGVSQSPRYKVAKRGQDVALRCDPISGHVSLFWYQQALGQGPEFLTYFQNEAQLDKSGLPSDRFFAERPEGSVSTLKIQRTQQEDSAVYLCASSLAELNYEQYFGPGTRLTVT.

The V gene is TRBV5-1, the J gene TRBJ1-2; unclear D gene. From germline, CDR1 is SGHRS and CDR2 YFSETQ. The V end was cut by 0 bases, the J end by 2 bases, with 11 bases between. This CDR3 comprises 15 residues. The CDR3 nucleotides are TGCGCCAGCAGCTTGGGGGGAAAAGTGAACTATGGCTACACCTTC. This encodes CASSLGGKVNYGYTF.

CDR3: CASNPGVRYGYTF. The CDR3, as DNA: TGTGCCAGCAACCCCGGGGTTAGGTATGGCTACACCTTC. This sequence joins TRBV7-2 and TRBJ1-2; D is ambiguous. V shed 7 bases and J shed 5 bases, with 14 bases lying between them. Germline CDR1 reads SGHTA; CDR2 reads FQGNSA. The CDR3 length is 13 residues.

With regard to this clone: This sample includes further DNA sequences coding for the same CDR3. The CDR3 here is CASSPVTGELFF. As DNA, the CDR3 is TGTGCCAGCTCACCGGTCACCGGGGAGCTGTTTTTT. The rearrangement links TRBV18 to TRBJ2-2; D uncertain. V was clipped by 3 bases and J by 4 bases, with 3 bases between them. Germline assignment: CDR1 KGHSH and CDR2 LQKENI. This CDR3 has 12 amino acids.

V and J are TRBV5-1 and TRBJ2-2; D is ambiguous. With the DNA end fitting TRBJ1-3 better, the J assignment may be wrong. The CDR3 spans 15 residues. Germline loops: CDR1 SGHRS, CDR2 YFSETQ. CDR3 in DNA: TGCGCCAGCAGCTTGTCCCCGGACTCTGGAAACACCATATATTTT. This encodes CASSLSPDSGNTIYF.

J is TRBJ2-7 and V is TRBV2; the match to TRBD1 covers 7 bases. This CDR3 contains 14 residues. The V gene end was trimmed by 6 bases and the J gene end by 2 bases; junction bases not matched to a gene: 7. CDR1 and CDR2 (germline): SNHLY, FYNNEI. CDR3 nucleotides: TGTGCCAGCAGCATAAGGACAGGAACCTACGAGCAGTACTTC. Amino acid sequence: CASSIRTGTYEQYF. Based on the CDR3 plus reference TRBV2 and TRBJ2-7, the full variable domain is EPEVTQTPSHQVTQMGQEVILRCVPISNHLYFYWYRQILGQKVEFLVSFYNNEISEKSEIFDDQFSVERPDGSNFTLKIRSTKLEDSAMYFCASSIRTGTYEQYFGPGTRLTVT.

The gene calls are TRBV28 and TRBJ2-7; 7 bases map to TRBD1. Germline trimming cut 6 bases from V and 9 bases from J; bases unmatched to any gene: 17. The CDR3 loop spans 15 amino acids. From germline, CDR1 is MDHEN and CDR2 SYDVKM. CDR3 coding DNA: TGTGCCAGCAGAACGTCGACAGGGATGGCTACGCTGCAGTACTTC. Amino acid sequence: CASRTSTGMATLQYF.

The CDR3 sequence: CASSIARGTETQYF. CDR3 nucleotides: TGTGCCAGTAGTATAGCCCGGGGGACGGAGACCCAGTACTTC. The chain is built from TRBV19 and TRBJ2-5, with a weak D call TRBD2 (6 bases). Germline V gives CDR1 LNHDA, CDR2 SQIVND (reference sequence). The CDR3 spans 14 residues. Trimming took off 1 base at V and 5 bases at J, with 11 bases between the two ends. Full variable domain (missing parts from reference TRBV19 and TRBJ2-5): DGGITQSPKYLFRKEGQNVTLSCEQNLNHDAMYWYRQDPGQGLRLIYYSQIVNDFQKGDIAEGYSVSREKKESFPLTVTSAQKNPTAFYLCASSIARGTETQYFGPGTRLLVL.

The V and J genes are TRBV9 and TRBJ2-1; no clear D gene. V was shortened by 0 bases and J by 6 bases, with 10 bases between the two germline ends. Germline V gene data show CDR1 as SGDLS and CDR2 as YYNGEE. This CDR3 has 14 amino acids. The CDR3 DNA reads as TGTGCCAGCAGCGTAGCGGGCCAATCCAATGAGCAGTTCTTC. It translates to CASSVAGQSNEQFF.

This rearrangement joins TRBV14 to TRBJ1-2, with TRBD1 matching 7 bases. Germline V gene sequence: CDR1 SGHDN, CDR2 FVKESK. V gave up 1 base and J gave up 8 bases; unmatched junction bases: 4. CDR3 length: 13 amino acids. This chain's CDR3 is CASSQVGGGGYTF. In DNA form, the CDR3 reads TGTGCCAGCAGCCAAGTAGGAGGGGGCGGCTACACCTTC.

The rearrangement joins TRBV5-4 to TRBJ2-2, with 12 bases identical to TRBD2. Germline V gives CDR1 SGHNT, CDR2 YYREEE (reference sequence). The trim removed 5 bases at V and 7 bases at J, leaving 9 bases unmatched. This CDR3 has 16 amino acids. CDR3 bases: TGTGCCAGCAGTTCTCTAGCGGGAGGGCCGAGCGGGGAGCTGTTTTTT. Translated: CASSSLAGGPSGELFF.